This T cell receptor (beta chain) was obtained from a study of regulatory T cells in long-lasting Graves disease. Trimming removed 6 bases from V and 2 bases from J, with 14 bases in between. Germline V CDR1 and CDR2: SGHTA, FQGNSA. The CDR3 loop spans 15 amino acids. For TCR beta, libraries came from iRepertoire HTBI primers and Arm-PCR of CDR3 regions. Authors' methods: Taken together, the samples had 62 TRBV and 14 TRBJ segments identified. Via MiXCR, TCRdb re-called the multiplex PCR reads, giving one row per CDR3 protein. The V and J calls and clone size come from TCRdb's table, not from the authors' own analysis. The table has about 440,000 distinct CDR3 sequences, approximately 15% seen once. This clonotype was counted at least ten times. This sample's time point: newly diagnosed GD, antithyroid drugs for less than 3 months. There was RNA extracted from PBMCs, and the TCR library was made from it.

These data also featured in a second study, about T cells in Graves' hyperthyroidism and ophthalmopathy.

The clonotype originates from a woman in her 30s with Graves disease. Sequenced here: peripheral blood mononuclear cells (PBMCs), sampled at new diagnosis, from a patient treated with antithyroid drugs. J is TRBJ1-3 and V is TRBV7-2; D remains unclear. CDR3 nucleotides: TGTGCCAGCAGATACACCGGGAGCACTGGAAACACCATATATTTT. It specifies CASRYTGSTGNTIYF.